The 19 T cell receptor beta chains below were found in one sample sequenced in a study of a mutant IDH1 vaccine in newly diagnosed glioma. Time point here: week 23, last vaccination. Each dose of the vaccine consisted of 300 ug of mutant IDH1 20-mer peptide, with topical imiquimod. For these receptors, no antigen is known. The assay was immunoSEQ multiplex PCR, and TCRdb's table has in-frame clones only and misses some. The data show 25,000 to 30,000 clones, 80% to 85% seen once. The sequencing used PBMCs, collected from a glioma patient whose treatment included an IDH1 peptide vaccine. Receptors originate from a woman in her twenties or thirties with glioma.

The rearrangement links TRBV4-1 to TRBJ2-2; 9 bases fit TRBD2. V lost 4 bases, J lost 4 bases, and 7 bases stayed unmatched. CDR3 length: 16 amino acids. Germline CDR1 and CDR2: MGHRA and YSYEKL. The chain's CDR3 is CASSPGLAWGTGELFF. DNA for the CDR3: TGCGCCAGCAGCCCCGGACTAGCGTGGGGCACCGGGGAGCTGTTTTTT.

The gene calls are TRBV5-6 and TRBJ1-2; D is undetermined. The germline V gene has CDR1 SGHDT and CDR2 YYEEEE. V was pared by 0 bases and J by 4 bases, with 13 bases between. This CDR3 region has 15 residues. The CDR3 DNA reads TGTGCCAGCAGCTTGGACAGATACGTATCCTATGGCTACACCTTC. It yields the protein CASSLDRYVSYGYTF.

The V call is TRBV30, the J call TRBJ1-1; the D gene is possibly TRBD1 (6 bases). V was pared by 4 bases and J by 4 bases, with 10 bases between. This CDR3 spans 12 amino acids. Germline CDR1 reads GTSNPN; CDR2 reads SVGIG (reference sequence). The CDR3 is CAWKKGGTEAFF. CDR3 bases: TGTGCCTGGAAGAAGGGGGGCACTGAAGCTTTCTTT.

This chain joins TRBV5-1 and TRBJ1-2; 10 nucleotides match TRBD1. The CDR3 spans 14 residues. V shed 3 bases, J shed 6 bases, and the junction held 5 bases outside the gene matches. The V gene's germline CDR1 is SGHRS and CDR2 YFSETQ. The CDR3 here is CASSSSGTGDGYTF. DNA of the CDR3: TGCGCCAGCAGCTCGTCCGGGACAGGGGATGGCTACACCTTC.

The chain couples TRBV7-9 to TRBJ1-2; no firm D call. The germline V gene has CDR1 SEHNR and CDR2 FQNEAQ (reference sequence). The ends were cut back, 3 bases at V and 3 bases at J, with 11 bases in the middle. The CDR3 loop spans 14 amino acids. DNA for the CDR3: TGTGCCAGCAGCTTCCCATTCCCGGACTATGGCTACACCTTC. Translated: CASSFPFPDYGYTF.

The CDR3 bases are TGTGCCAGCAGTGGGGGGCTAGGTATTGCAGATACGCAGTATTTT. It specifies CASSGGLGIADTQYF. The chain is built from TRBV2 and TRBJ2-3; TRBD1 is a possible D gene (6 bases). The CDR3 spans 15 residues. V was pared by 4 bases and J by 4 bases, with 15 bases between. Per the germline V gene, CDR1 is SNHLY and CDR2 is FYNNEI.

The genes are TRBV27 and TRBJ1-6; unclear D gene. With 2 bases removed from V and 7 bases from J, the gap between germline ends came to 6 bases. CDR1 is MNHEY and CDR2 is SMNVEV in the germline V gene (reference sequence). The CDR3 runs to 13 residues. CDR3 nucleotide sequence: TGTGCCAGCAGTTTACCCGGAAATTCACCCCTCCACTTT. This codes for CASSLPGNSPLHF.

This chain joins TRBV4-1 and TRBJ1-1, with unresolved D. In germline, CDR1 is MGHRA, CDR2 YSYEKL. Between the trimmed V and J ends, which lost 2 bases and 3 bases, there was a span of 7 bases. The CDR3 consists of 13 residues. CDR3 DNA: TGCGCCAGCAGCCAATTTCGGGACACTGAAGCTTTCTTT. This encodes CASSQFRDTEAFF.

This chain uses TRBV10-3 with TRBJ1-2; TRBD1 aligns across 8 bases. Germline V lookup: CDR1 ENHRY, CDR2 SYGVKD. V shed 10 bases and J 0 bases; nucleotides not matched to a gene: 4. The CDR3 sequence is 13 residues long. The CDR3 spells CATGQGANYGYTF. CDR3 DNA sequence: TGTGCCACAGGACAGGGAGCTAACTATGGCTACACCTTC.

The chain links TRBV7-9 to TRBJ2-7, with D perhaps matching TRBD2 (5 bases). Germline CDR1 and CDR2: SEHNR and FQNEAQ (reference sequence). V gave up 4 bases and J gave up 0 bases, with 13 bases separating them. CDR3 size: 15 residues. The CDR3 protein is CASSYPGISSYEQYF. CDR3 DNA sequence: TGTGCCAGCAGCTACCCGGGGATAAGCTCCTACGAGCAGTACTTC. Variable domain in full (rest from reference TRBV7-9 and TRBJ2-7): DTGVSQNPRHKITKRGQNVTFRCDPISEHNRLYWYRQTLGQGPEFLTYFQNEAQLEKSRLLSDRFSAERPKGSFSTLEIQRTEQGDSAMYLCASSYPGISSYEQYFGPGTRLTVT.

The J gene is TRBJ2-1, the V gene TRBV5-4; the D is unclear. V dropped 2 bases and J dropped 0 bases, with 3 bases sitting between them. Germline V CDR1 and CDR2: SGHNT, YYREEE (reference sequence). This CDR3 is built from 13 residues. CDR3 residues: CASSLASYNEQFF. In DNA, the CDR3 is TGTGCCAGCAGCTTAGCCTCCTACAATGAGCAGTTCTTC.

The V and J genes are TRBV5-4 and TRBJ2-7; D unclear. CDR3 size: 14 residues. Trimming took off 9 bases at V and 0 bases at J, with 16 bases between the two ends. Germline V gene sequence: CDR1 SGHNT, CDR2 YYREEE (reference sequence). CDR3 amino acids: CAISPGKSSYEQYF. CDR3 in DNA: TGTGCCATCTCCCCCGGTAAGAGCTCCTACGAGCAGTACTTC.

V is TRBV30 and J is TRBJ1-4; perhaps TRBD1 as D (6 bases). CDR1 and CDR2 from the germline V gene are GTSNPN and SVGIG (reference sequence). V lost 6 bases and J lost 8, with 19 bases in between. The CDR3 spans 14 residues. The CDR3 reads CACKLGRGLEKLFF. The CDR3 bases are TGTGCCTGTAAACTTGGCAGGGGTCTCGAAAAACTGTTTTTT.

The rearrangement uses TRBV29-1 and TRBJ2-5; D is undetermined. The CDR3 is 10 residues long. Trimming removed 8 bases at V and 4 bases at J, with 8 bases between. CDR1 is SQVTM, CDR2 ANQGSEA, per germline. DNA of the CDR3: TGCAGCCTTGGCAGAGAGACCCAGTACTTC. Translating it yields CSLGRETQYF.

J is TRBJ2-7 and V is TRBV10-3; 14 nucleotides match TRBD2. The CDR3 spans 16 residues. Germline loops: CDR1 ENHRY, CDR2 SYGVKD. V gave up 4 bases and J gave up 7 bases; unmatched junction bases: 9. CDR3 sequence reads: CAISARLAGGPGEQYF. CDR3 nucleotide sequence: TGTGCCATCAGTGCTCGACTAGCGGGGGGGCCGGGGGAGCAGTACTTC.

This clone turned up a few times. The V and J genes are TRBV29-1 and TRBJ2-2; D is undetermined. The CDR3 runs to 14 residues. Trimming took 4 bases from V and 7 from J, leaving 16 bases between them. Germline assignment: CDR1 SQVTM and CDR2 ANQGSEA. CDR3 bases: TGCAGCGTTGTGGGTGACCGAGTAGGCGGGGAGCTGTTTTTT. It translates to CSVVGDRVGGELFF.

The chain is built from TRBV19 and TRBJ1-2; D gene uncertain. Trimming removed 3 bases at V and 5 bases at J, with 7 bases between. Germline V gene sequence: CDR1 LNHDA, CDR2 SQIVND (reference sequence). The CDR3 spans 12 residues. CDR3 residues: CASSISGYGYTF. For the CDR3, the DNA is TGTGCCAGTAGTATTTCGGGGTATGGCTACACCTTC.

The chain couples TRBV7-9 to TRBJ1-1; D not certain. CDR1 is SEHNR, CDR2 FQNEAQ, per germline (reference sequence). V lost 5 bases and J 9 bases, leaving 13 bases between the germline ends. The CDR3 contains 12 residues. The CDR3 here is CASSPGEWKAFF. CDR3 DNA: TGTGCCAGCAGCCCCGGGGAGTGGAAAGCTTTCTTT.

The V and J genes are TRBV7-6 and TRBJ1-1; D is ambiguous. CDR1 is SGHVS and CDR2 is FNYEAQ in the germline V gene. The V and J ends lost 1 base and 1 base respectively, with 10 bases between them. The CDR3 runs 15 residues. The CDR3 bases are TGTGCCAGCAGCTTAGATGACGGGAGGAACACTGAAGCTTTCTTT. Protein product: CASSLDDGRNTEAFF.